Following are 29 T cell receptor beta chains from one sample sequenced in a study of metastatic and nonmetastatic thyroid tumors. Every patient was untreated before thyroid surgery. TCRdb ran MiXCR on the PCR reads. The table has 25,000 to 30,000 clones, approximately 17% seen once; the top ten hold about 6.5%. The specimen was blood. These receptors were collected from a male donor with papillary thyroid cancer or a benign thyroid nodule (not recorded which). Some clones in this sample may be carry-over from other donors' samples.

In its sample, this clone ranks as medium-sized. V gene TRBV6-6 combines with J gene TRBJ1-2, with D tentatively TRBD1 (5 bases). This CDR3 has 13 residues. V was cut by 2 bases and J by 4 bases, with 8 bases left in between. The germline V gene encodes CDR1 MNHNY and CDR2 SVGAGI (reference sequence). CDR3 nucleotide sequence: TGTGCCAGCAGTTACAGGGACGGCTATGGCTACACCTTC. As protein: CASSYRDGYGYTF.

The chain links TRBV9 to TRBJ1-5; D call uncertain. The CDR3 covers 14 residues. With 0 bases removed from V and 7 bases from J, the gap between germline ends came to 11 bases. CDR1 is SGDLS, CDR2 YYNGEE, per germline. CDR3 DNA sequence: TGTGCCAGCAGCGTAGGTTTAGGTCGGCAGCCCCAGCATTTT. It codes for CASSVGLGRQPQHF.

This rearrangement joins TRBV20-1 to TRBJ2-7, with 8 bases matching TRBD1. This CDR3 has 12 residues. Germline V gene data show CDR1 as DFQATT and CDR2 as SNEGSKA (reference sequence). Losses at the gene ends were 8 bases for V and 4 bases for J; bases not matched to a gene: 7. In DNA, the CDR3 is TGCAGTACCCCCGGACAGGGTTACGAGCAGTACTTC. Residues: CSTPGQGYEQYF.

Concerning this clone itself: The junction does not match germline at one end; this may be a read error. This chain uses TRBV24-1 with TRBJ2-7; no clear D. Germline CDR1 is KGHDR and CDR2 is SFDVKD. The CDR3 extends over 13 amino acids. The CDR3 protein is CATGDHAFYEQYF. For the CDR3, the DNA is TGTGCCACCGGTGATCACGCTTTCTACGAGCAGTACTTC.

The chain carries TRBV18 and TRBJ1-3; D may be TRBD1 (6 bases). CDR1 and CDR2 from the germline V gene are KGHSH and LQKENI. The V end was cut by 3 bases, the J end by 4 bases, with 16 bases between. The CDR3 loop spans 16 amino acids. The CDR3 protein is CASSPNSGDVGNTIYF. The CDR3 bases are TGTGCCAGCTCACCCAACTCAGGGGACGTAGGAAACACCATATATTTT. The full variable domain, its missing parts supplied by reference TRBV18 and TRBJ1-3, is NAGVMQNPRHLVRRRGQEARLRCSPMKGHSHVYWYRQLPEEGLKFMVYLQKENIIDESGMPKERFSAEFPKEGPSILRIQQVVRGDSAAYFCASSPNSGDVGNTIYFGEGSWLTVV.

This clone was observed at least ten times. This chain links TRBV7-2 with TRBJ2-5; D not resolved. The CDR3 runs 14 residues. Germline V gene sequence: CDR1 SGHTA, CDR2 FQGNSA. V was clipped by 5 bases and J by 1 base, with 11 bases between them. CDR3 nucleotide sequence: TGTGCCAGCAGCCCCAGACGGTCCCAAGAGACCCAGTACTTC. Translating it yields CASSPRRSQETQYF.

The table lists this clone with many counts. This chain links TRBV7-3 with TRBJ2-7; the D gene is possibly TRBD2 (5 bases). The CDR3 is 13 amino acids. CDR1 is SGHTA, CDR2 FQGTGA, per germline. Trimming removed 6 bases at V and 0 bases at J, with 9 bases between. The CDR3 DNA reads TGTGCCAGCAGTTCTGGAGGCTCCTACGAGCAGTACTTC. Encoded protein: CASSSGGSYEQYF. Using reference TRBV7-3 and TRBJ2-7 for the parts outside the CDR3, the full variable domain is GAGVSQTPSNKVTEKGKYVELRCDPISGHTALYWYRQSLGQGPEFLIYFQGTGAADDSGLPNDRFFAVRPEGSVSTLKIQRTERGDSAVYLCASSSGGSYEQYFGPGTRLTVT.

The rearrangement uses TRBV3-1 and TRBJ1-6; D might be TRBD1 (5 bases). The germline V gene has CDR1 LGHDT and CDR2 YNNKEL (reference sequence). The CDR3 spans 15 residues. V lost 3 bases and J lost 8, with 14 bases in between. The CDR3 is CASSHRGDWDSPLHF. The DNA of the CDR3 is TGTGCCAGCAGCCATAGAGGGGATTGGGATTCACCCCTCCACTTT.

This clone was picked up many times. CDR3 in amino acids: CALTENTEAFF. For the CDR3, the DNA is TGTGCCTTGACAGAGAACACTGAAGCTTTCTTT. V gene TRBV30 combines with J gene TRBJ1-1; maybe TRBD1 (5 bases). This CDR3 comprises 11 residues. V was trimmed by 7 bases and J by 1 base, leaving 7 bases between them. Germline CDR1 GTSNPN, CDR2 SVGIG (reference sequence).

This clone is medium-sized (0.01 to 0.1%) within its sample. J is TRBJ2-1 and V is TRBV6-5; D tentatively reads TRBD1 or TRBD2 (6 bases each). Germline-derived CDR1 and CDR2 are MNHEY and SVGAGI. CDR3 length equals 15 residues. Trimming cost V 0 bases and J 8 bases, with 14 bases left between them. CDR3 nucleotides: TGTGCCAGCAGTTACTCCCACGGGGGCGGGGATGAGCAGTTCTTC. Translated: CASSYSHGGGDEQFF.

Ten or more counts support this clone. The chain is built from TRBV15 and TRBJ2-2, with a tentative D call TRBD1 (5 bases). Germline V gives CDR1 LNHNV, CDR2 YYDKDF (reference sequence). The CDR3 loop spans 13 amino acids. V was pared by 5 bases and J by 5 bases, with 9 bases between. The CDR3 sequence is CATSSGSTGELFF. The CDR3 DNA follows: TGTGCCACCAGCTCAGGGTCGACCGGGGAGCTGTTTTTT.

This clone was detected a few times. The rearrangement links TRBV5-1 to TRBJ1-6, with D maybe TRBD1 (5 bases). Germline V gives CDR1 SGHRS, CDR2 YFSETQ. The CDR3 consists of 15 residues. V gave up 0 bases and J gave up 10 bases, with 14 bases separating them. CDR3 in amino acids: CASSLDLRRGSPLHF. The CDR3 coding sequence is TGCGCCAGCAGCTTGGATTTACGGCGGGGCTCACCCCTCCACTTT.

This clone was counted ten times or more. CDR3 coding DNA: TGTGTCACCACGGGGGGATTGAACACTGAAGCTTTCTTT. It codes for CVTTGGLNTEAFF. The chain is built from TRBV5-4 and TRBJ1-1, with D tentatively TRBD1 (5 bases). Germline V CDR1 and CDR2: SGHNT, YYREEE (reference sequence). This CDR3 contains 13 residues.

This clone was recorded at least ten times. The rearrangement uses TRBV24-1 and TRBJ2-5; D might be TRBD2 (5 bases). CDR3 length: 12 residues. V lost 8 bases and J 2 bases, leaving 8 bases between the germline ends. Germline loops: CDR1 KGHDR, CDR2 SFDVKD. This CDR3 reads CATTDSQETQYF. The CDR3 DNA follows: TGTGCCACCACGGACTCTCAAGAGACCCAGTACTTC.

Regarding this clone: At one boundary the junction diverges from the germline segment, which might be a read error. The chain combines TRBV5-1 with TRBJ2-7; 8 bases agree with TRBD1. CDR1 SGHRS and CDR2 YFSETQ come from the germline V gene. The length of the CDR3 is 18 residues. This chain's CDR3 is CAGSLSTIGTGPSYEQYF. CDR3 bases: TGCGCCGGCAGCTTGTCCACTATCGGGACAGGTCCCTCCTACGAGCAGTACTTC. The entire variable domain, with the rest obtained from reference TRBV5-1 and TRBJ2-7, is as follows: KAGVTQTPRYLIKTRGQQVTLSCSPISGHRSVSWYQQTPGQGLQFLFEYFSETQRNKGNFPGRFSGRQFSNSRSEMNVSTLELGDSALYLCAGSLSTIGTGPSYEQYFGPGTRLTVT.

CDR3: CASSPPGGGENEQFF. CDR3 nucleotide sequence: TGTGCCAGCAGTCCTCCGGGCGGGGGGGAGAATGAGCAGTTCTTC. The chain links TRBV27 to TRBJ2-1; 9 nucleotides align to TRBD2. Germline CDR1 and CDR2: MNHEY and SMNVEV (reference sequence). V shed 5 bases, J shed 7 bases, and the junction held 9 bases outside the gene matches. This CDR3 has 15 amino acids.

Notes on this clone: Without the conserved terminal phenylalanine or tryptophan, this CDR3 likely stems from a read error. This chain connects TRBV28 to TRBJ2-1, with D maybe TRBD2 (6 bases). The germline gives CDR1 MDHEN, CDR2 SYDVKM. The CDR3 contains 16 residues. The V and J ends lost 2 bases and 7 bases respectively, with 18 bases between them. The CDR3 DNA follows: TGTGCCAGCAGTTTAAGTGGGAGGCCAGGGATAAATGAGCAGTTCTTA. It codes for CASSLSGRPGINEQFL.

A few counts support this clone. V and J are TRBV6-5 and TRBJ2-7, with 8 bases lining up with TRBD1. Germline V lookup: CDR1 MNHEY, CDR2 SVGAGI. The CDR3 is made up of 16 amino acids. After removal of 5 bases from V and 0 bases from J, the junction contained 9 bases not matched to a gene. This CDR3 is CASSNHGQGNSYEQYF. In nucleotides, the CDR3 is TGTGCCAGCAGTAACCACGGACAGGGCAACTCCTACGAGCAGTACTTC.

This clone was found many times. This chain connects TRBV7-9 to TRBJ2-5; D may match TRBD1 or TRBD2 (5 bases each). Per germline, CDR1 SEHNR and CDR2 FQNEAQ (reference sequence). Between the trimmed V and J ends, which lost 5 bases and 3 bases, there was a span of 13 bases. The CDR3 covers 14 residues. The CDR3 DNA reads TGTGCCAGCAGCCCCCCGGGGCGGGAAGAGACCCAGTACTTC. The encoded protein is CASSPPGREETQYF.

This clone is judged medium-sized (0.01 to 0.1%). The chain is built from TRBV6-1 and TRBJ1-1; 11 nucleotides agree with TRBD1. The ends lost 4 bases at V and 1 base at J; junction bases unmatched: 2. The CDR3 runs 15 residues. The germline V gene has CDR1 MNHNS and CDR2 SASEGT. CDR3 in DNA: TGTGCCAGCAGTGCGGGACAGGGGGGGAACACTGAAGCTTTCTTT. Amino acids: CASSAGQGGNTEAFF.

This clone was detected a few times. This rearrangement joins TRBV15 to TRBJ1-6; D call uncertain. The CDR3 covers 12 residues. Looked up from germline, CDR1 is LNHNV and CDR2 is YYDKDF (reference sequence). Deletions cut 5 bases from V and 7 bases from J, with 6 bases between. The CDR3 is CATSLPNSPLHF. The CDR3 region has the DNA TGTGCCACCAGCCTGCCCAATTCACCCCTCCACTTT.

This clone appeared a few times. This chain connects TRBV6-1 to TRBJ1-1; weak D call: TRBD1 (6 bases). Trimming pared 7 bases from V and 11 bases from J, leaving 20 bases between. The germline gives CDR1 MNHNS, CDR2 SASEGT. This CDR3 contains 13 residues. The CDR3 DNA follows: TGTGCCAGCATCAGAAGGGGGGGGGAAATGGCTTTCTTT. This encodes CASIRRGGEMAFF.

This clone was seen ten or more times. The rearrangement links TRBV12-3 or TRBV12-4 to TRBJ1-1; perhaps TRBD1 as D (5 bases). Trimming took 1 base from V and 1 from J, leaving 13 bases between them. The CDR3 spans 16 residues. The chain's CDR3 is CASSLDPGQANTEAFF. In DNA form, the CDR3 reads TGTGCCAGCAGTTTAGATCCTGGACAAGCGAACACTGAAGCTTTCTTT.

Relative to its sample, this clone is medium-sized. The chain recombines TRBV20-1 with TRBJ2-7, with 14 bases matching TRBD2. Unmatched junction bases numbered 5, after V lost 3 bases and J lost 1 base. The CDR3 is 16 residues long. Germline-derived CDR1 and CDR2 are DFQATT and SNEGSKA (reference sequence). The CDR3 nucleotides are TGCAGTGCTAGGCGACTAGCGGGAGGGCCGTCCTACGAGCAGTACTTC. Encoded protein: CSARRLAGGPSYEQYF.

This clone was counted many times. The chain uses TRBV3-1 and TRBJ1-3; D unresolved. V was trimmed by 1 base and J by 7 bases, leaving 8 bases between them. The CDR3 is made up of 13 amino acids. The germline CDR1 and CDR2 sequences are LGHDT and YNNKEL (reference sequence). The CDR3 coding sequence is TGTGCCAGCAGCCAAGGGTCCCCGAACACCATATATTTT. Its translation is CASSQGSPNTIYF.

The rearrangement links TRBV6-2 or TRBV6-3 to TRBJ1-1, with a tentative D call TRBD1 (5 bases). Germline V gives CDR1 MNHEY, CDR2 SVGEGT. Trimming cost V 8 bases and J 1 base, with 11 bases left between them. This CDR3 is 13 amino acids long. This chain's CDR3 is CASSADKNTEAFF. DNA for the CDR3: TGTGCCAGCTCCGCGGACAAGAACACTGAAGCTTTCTTT.

This clone was counted many times. One base away lies a much larger clone, so this may be a sequencing read error. V is TRBV27 and J is TRBJ2-5, with D perhaps assigned TRBD1 or TRBD2 (5 bases each). Per germline, CDR1 MNHEY and CDR2 SMNVEV (reference sequence). The CDR3 contains 14 residues. CDR3 sequence: CASSLRGDQEAQYF. Here the CDR3 DNA reads TGTGCCAGCAGTTTAAGAGGGGACCAAGAGGCCCAGTACTTC.

This clone was detected a few times. In the same sample, other DNA sequences code for this CDR3. This chain connects TRBV6-1 to TRBJ2-7; D is undetermined. Per germline, CDR1 MNHNS and CDR2 SASEGT. The CDR3 runs to 15 residues. Trimming left V 7 bases short and J 0 bases short, with 16 bases between. CDR3 DNA sequence: TGTGCCAGCACCAACGGTCCCCTAAGCTCCTACGAGCAGTACTTC. Translation gives CASTNGPLSSYEQYF.

Ten or more counts support this clone. The V and J genes are TRBV7-2 and TRBJ1-5; D is undetermined. Deletions cut 2 bases from V and 7 bases from J, with 12 bases between. Germline V CDR1 and CDR2: SGHTA, FQGNSA. This CDR3 has 14 residues. CDR3 sequence (DNA): TGTGCCAGCAGCTTACTAGGCGAAGGCCAGCCCCAGCATTTT. It translates to CASSLLGEGQPQHF.